This T cell receptor beta chain came from a study of breast tumors, draining lymph nodes, adjacent tissues. Breast cancer patients provided tissue from their axillary draining lymph nodes. V lost 4 bases to trimming and J lost 7 bases, with 8 bases between them. This CDR3 region has 12 residues. The germline CDR1 and CDR2 sequences are MNHNS and SASEGT. TCRdb passed the multiplex PCR reads through MiXCR, listing each CDR3 protein once. In the table there are about 150,000 distinct CDR3 sequences, around 24% of which are singletons. This clonotype was seen a handful of times. Sequences were obtained from axillary lymph node tissue. This clonotype was sampled from a female donor with breast cancer. Some clones in this sample may be carry-over from other donors' samples. V is TRBV6-1 and J is TRBJ2-1; D ambiguous. CDR3 amino acids: CASSGPRNEQFF. CDR3 bases: TGTGCCAGCAGTGGGCCCAGAAATGAGCAGTTCTTC.